This record concerns one T cell receptor (beta chain) sequence. This sample was taken from a study of cytomegalovirus exposure and HLA in healthy donors. Germline loops: CDR1 SGHVS, CDR2 FNYEAQ. V was shortened by 8 bases and J by 7 bases, with 17 bases between the two germline ends. This CDR3 comprises 14 residues. The PCR made use of 60 Vbeta and 13 Jbeta primers. The assay was immunoSEQ multiplex PCR, and TCRdb's table has in-frame clones only and misses some. The sample holds roughly 110,000 clones; about 68% are singletons and the top ten take around 3.9%. The receptor comes from a woman in her thirties or forties in good health and CMV-seropositive. The sequencing input was PBMCs. V and J are TRBV7-6 and TRBJ2-2; D perhaps matches TRBD2 (5 bases). CDR3: CASRGWSSNGELFF. The CDR3 region has the DNA TGTGCCAGCCGGGGTTGGTCGTCTAACGGGGAGCTGTTTTTT.